This entry lists 10 T cell receptor beta chains sequenced from one sample in a study of blood T cell repertoires in COVID-19. TCRdb's copy holds only in-frame clones and misses some; the assay was immunoSEQ multiplex PCR. The repertoire has approximately 89,000 clones, about 80% of them found once; the top ten carry 15% to 20%. The sample comprised peripheral blood. These receptors originate from a woman aged 80 or over with acute or convalescent COVID-19.

A single count supports this clone. CDR3: CASGLHTGTGYGYTF. The CDR3 bases are TGTGCTAGTGGTTTACACACCGGGACAGGCTATGGCTACACCTTC. This rearrangement joins TRBV12-5 to TRBJ1-2, with 8 bases fitting TRBD1. The germline V gene has CDR1 LGHNT and CDR2 FRNRAP. The CDR3 length is 15 residues. V lost 3 bases to trimming and J lost 4 bases; unmatched junction nucleotides: 7.

The gene calls are TRBV21-1 and TRBJ2-7; TRBD1 reflects the table's D call only, with no check against the DNA. TRBV21-1 is recorded as a pseudogene. This CDR3 is built from 15 residues. The CDR3 region is CASSDRTGFILRQYF. As DNA, the CDR3 is TGTGCCAGCAGCGACCGGACAGGGTTCATCTTGCGGCAGTACTTC.

The chain links TRBV7-9 to TRBJ2-3, with 7 bases aligning to TRBD2. Germline V lookup: CDR1 SEHNR, CDR2 FQNEAQ (reference sequence). The trim removed 5 bases at V and 1 base at J, leaving 18 bases unmatched. The CDR3 is 19 amino acids. The CDR3 region has the DNA TGTGCCAGCAGCGGCCGTGCCCGCCCGGGTCTAGCGGGCACAGATACGCAGTATTTT. It codes for CASSGRARPGLAGTDTQYF.

The chain carries TRBV4-1 and TRBJ2-7; TRBD2 aligns across 9 bases. This CDR3 is built from 16 residues. J lost 3 bases, V lost 3 bases, and 9 bases had no gene match. Germline V CDR1 and CDR2: MGHRA, YSYEKL. CDR3: CASSQATSGLVYEQYF. The CDR3 DNA is TGCGCCAGCAGCCAGGCAACTAGCGGGTTGGTCTACGAGCAGTACTTC.

The chain couples TRBV7-9 to TRBJ2-1; D not certain. The CDR3 covers 14 residues. Trimming took off 3 bases at V and 7 bases at J, with 13 bases between the two ends. Germline lookup yields CDR1 SEHNR and CDR2 FQNEAQ (reference sequence). Written as DNA, the CDR3 is TGTGCCAGCAGCTTTGACGGAGACCTTAATGAGCAGTTCTTC. Translated, it gives CASSFDGDLNEQFF. Variable domain in full (rest from reference TRBV7-9 and TRBJ2-1): DTGVSQNPRHKITKRGQNVTFRCDPISEHNRLYWYRQTLGQGPEFLTYFQNEAQLEKSRLLSDRFSAERPKGSFSTLEIQRTEQGDSAMYLCASSFDGDLNEQFFGPGTRLTVL.

V usage is TRBV9 and J usage is TRBJ2-1; TRBD2 agrees at 12 bases. J gave up 4 bases and V 0 bases, and 11 bases lay outside the gene matches. Germline V gene data show CDR1 as SGDLS and CDR2 as YYNGEE. This CDR3 is built from 19 residues. DNA of the CDR3: TGTGCCAGCAGCGTAGAACCTAGCGGGGGGGCCCGCCATTACAATGAGCAGTTCTTC. Its protein is CASSVEPSGGARHYNEQFF.

The V and J genes are TRBV7-2 and TRBJ1-5, with D unclear. The V and J ends lost 1 base and 5 bases respectively, with 9 bases between them. CDR1 is SGHTA, CDR2 FQGNSA, per germline. The CDR3 loop spans 14 amino acids. CDR3 sequence (DNA): TGTGCCAGCAGCTTAGGAGGCAGCTATCAGCCCCAGCATTTT. Translated: CASSLGGSYQPQHF.

The V and J genes are TRBV2 and TRBJ2-4; 12 bases agree with TRBD2. The germline V gene encodes CDR1 SNHLY and CDR2 FYNNEI. J gave up 1 base and V 7 bases, and 23 bases lay outside the gene matches. The CDR3 totals 22 residues. The CDR3 sequence: CASTALEGTSGGILGAKNIQYF. CDR3 DNA: TGTGCCAGCACCGCTTTGGAGGGAACTAGCGGGGGGATACTGGGGGCCAAAAACATTCAGTACTTC.

The chain employs TRBV11-3 and TRBJ2-1; 9 bases are a match to TRBD2. CDR3 size: 14 residues. Trimming removed 2 bases from V and 9 bases from J; junction bases left unmatched: 5. Germline V CDR1 and CDR2: SGHNT, YENEEA. CDR3 residues: CASSLRTSESEQFF. The CDR3 nucleotides are TGTGCCAGCAGCTTAAGGACTAGCGAGAGTGAGCAGTTCTTC.

Concerning this clone itself: Within the sample, other DNA sequences also encode this same CDR3. This chain connects TRBV6-5 to TRBJ2-7, with no clear D. The V end was cut by 4 bases, the J end by 4 bases, with 5 bases between. This CDR3 region has 11 residues. Per germline, CDR1 MNHEY and CDR2 SVGAGI. The CDR3 is CASSSRYEQYF. The CDR3, as DNA: TGTGCCAGCAGTTCCAGGTACGAGCAGTACTTC.